A selection of T cell receptor beta chains follows, all from one sample in a study of cytomegalovirus exposure and HLA in healthy donors. Repertoires were generated with immunoSEQ multiplex PCR, while TCRdb's copy carries only in-frame clones and drops some. The sample shows 55,000 to 75,000 clones, and 3.5% to 4% sits with its ten largest clones. Material for sequencing was PBMCs. The receptors originated from a male donor in good health and CMV-seronegative. CDR3s include the opening cysteine and the closing phenylalanine or tryptophan. A D gene is named only where the DNA matches it firmly. Size is stated for part of the rows, as once, few or many counts, or as a class when the clone is expanded.

v_gene	abundance	j_gene	d_gene	CDR3nt	CDR3aa
TRBV11-2	.	TRBJ2-6	.	TGTGCCAGCAGCCGGGTCTCTGGGGCCAACGTCCTGACTTTC	CASSRVSGANVLTF
TRBV4-2	.	TRBJ2-1	.	TGTGCCAGCAGCCAAGGGAGTTCACCCTCCGACAATGAGCAGTTCTTC	CASSQGSSPSDNEQFF
TRBV25-1	.	TRBJ2-2	TRBD2	TGTGCCAGCAGTTTAGCGGGAGGAAGCACCGGGGAGCTGTTTTTT	CASSLAGGSTGELFF
TRBV6-5	.	TRBJ1-1	.	TGTGCCAGCAGCCCACGGGTGAACACTGAAGCTTTCTTT	CASSPRVNTEAFF
TRBV7-2	.	TRBJ2-3	TRBD1	TGTGCCAGCAGCTTACACACCCGACAGGGGGCGGGAGATACGCAGTATTTT	CASSLHTRQGAGDTQYF
TRBV6-4	.	TRBJ2-1	TRBD2	TGTGCCAGCAGCGATACTAGCGGGTCCTACAATGAGCAGTTCTTC	CASSDTSGSYNEQFF
TRBV7-2	.	TRBJ2-1	.	TGTGCCAGCAGCTTACTCGTAGACAATGAGCAGTTCTTC	CASSLLVDNEQFF
TRBV6-4	.	TRBJ2-3	TRBD1	TGTGCCAGCAGTGACGGGGACAGGGGGCATCACTGGACAGATACGCAGTATTTT	CASSDGDRGHHWTDTQYF
TRBV5-1	.	TRBJ1-6	.	TGCGCCAGCAGCTTGGTGGGAGGCAAGAGCTCCTATAATTCACCCCTCCACTTT	CASSLVGGKSSYNSPLHF
TRBV7-8	.	TRBJ1-6	TRBD1	TGTGCCAGCAGCTTAGCCCGGGGACAGGGAAGTTCACCCCTCCACTTT	CASSLARGQGSSPLHF
TRBV28	.	TRBJ1-5	TRBD1	TGTGCCAGCAGTGGCGCCGGGACAGGGGATCAGCCCCAGCATTTC	CASSGAGTGDQPQHF
TRBV5-1	.	TRBJ1-2	TRBD1	TGCGCCAGCAGCCAAAATACAGGGGAGGATGGCTACACCTTC	CASSQNTGEDGYTF
TRBV30	.	TRBJ2-7	TRBD1	TGTGTCGTTCGGCCGCAGGGGGCGGCCTACGAGCAGTACTTC	CVVRPQGAAYEQYF
TRBV6-5	.	TRBJ1-3	.	TGTGCCAGCAGTTACGCAGGGATCTACGGAAACACCATATATTTT	CASSYAGIYGNTIYF
TRBV6-6	medium-sized	TRBJ2-1	.	TGTGCCAGCAGTTACACGCACCCAGACAAGGATGAGCAGTTCTTC	CASSYTHPDKDEQFF
TRBV30	.	TRBJ1-2	.	TGTGCCTGGACCCCTACGGGGTTTGATGGCTACACCTTC	CAWTPTGFDGYTF
TRBV6-1	.	TRBJ2-7	.	TGTGCCAGCAGTGAAGCGGGTCCAGGGAAGGGCGAGCAGTACTTC	CASSEAGPGKGEQYF
TRBV28	.	TRBJ1-1	.	TGTGCCAGCAGTTCCCCGGCGTTCAGGACTGAAGCTTTCTTT	CASSSPAFRTEAFF
TRBV6-6	.	TRBJ2-7	.	TGTGCCAGCAGGGCCTCCTACGAGCAGTACTTC	CASRASYEQYF
TRBV19	.	TRBJ1-1	.	TGTGCCAGTAGTATCGAGGCAGCGATGAACACTGAAGCTTTCTTT	CASSIEAAMNTEAFF
TRBV18	.	TRBJ2-3	.	TGTGCCAGCTCACCCCCTAGCTACTACACAGATAAGCAGTATTTT	CASSPPSYYTDKQYF
TRBV6-1	.	TRBJ1-2	TRBD1	TGTGCCAGCCTGTACAGGGGAGCTAACTATGGCTACACCTTC	CASLYRGANYGYTF
TRBV11-1	.	TRBJ2-3	.	TGTGCCAGCAGCCTGGGGGGTAGCGCAGATACGCAGTATTTT	CASSLGGSADTQYF
TRBV9	.	TRBJ1-6	.	TGTGCCAGCAGCGCGTCCCCATGGAGATCACCCCTACACTTT	CASSASPWRSPLHF
TRBV30	.	TRBJ1-2	TRBD1	TGTGCCTGGAGTCCACGACAGGGAAGCGGCTACACCTTC	CAWSPRQGSGYTF
TRBV25-1	.	TRBJ2-7	.	TGTGCCAGCAGCGCTAACTCCTACGAGCAGTACTTC	CASSANSYEQYF
TRBV15	.	TRBJ2-3	.	TGTGCCACCAGCAGGCACCGGGAAAGGCGTGGAGATACGCAGTATTTT	CATSRHRERRGDTQYF
TRBV27	.	TRBJ2-1	.	TGTGCCAGCGGTGGGCATGAGCAGTTCTTC	CASGGHEQFF
TRBV4-3	.	TRBJ2-7	TRBD1	TGCGCCAGCAGCCAAGCTTTGATAGAGGGGGCGGGCTCCTACGAGCAGTACTTC	CASSQALIEGAGSYEQYF
TRBV29-1	.	TRBJ2-7	TRBD1	TGCAGCGTTAAAATAGCACCGGGACAGGGGGCCTACGAGCAGTACTTC	CSVKIAPGQGAYEQYF
TRBV6-6	.	TRBJ1-1	.	TGTGCCAGCAGTCCCACGGGAAGTGGGAACACTGAAGCTTTCTTT	CASSPTGSGNTEAFF
TRBV6-1	.	TRBJ2-7	TRBD1	TGTGCCAGCAGTGAAAGGGTGAGACAGGGTAGTGTCTACGAGCAGTACTTC	CASSERVRQGSVYEQYF
TRBV5-1	.	TRBJ1-4	.	TGCGCCAGCAGCTTGTCAGGGGACAATGAAAAACTGTTTTTT	CASSLSGDNEKLFF
TRBV4-1	.	TRBJ2-2	.	TGCGCCAGCAGCCAAGGCCGGGGTAACACCGGGGAGCTGTTTTTT	CASSQGRGNTGELFF
TRBV4-3	.	TRBJ1-2	TRBD1	TGCGCCAGCAGCCAAGAAACAGGGGGCAGAAGCTACACCTTC	CASSQETGGRSYTF
TRBV28	.	TRBJ2-3	.	TGTGCCAGCAATTCCCAAATCACAGATAAGCAGTATTTT	CASNSQITDKQYF
TRBV19	.	TRBJ1-5	.	TGTGCCAGTAGTATGGGGGGTCTGGGCAATCAGCCCCAGCATTTT	CASSMGGLGNQPQHF
TRBV6-6	.	TRBJ1-4	.	TGTGCCAGCAGTTACTCGTACAGTGGTGAAAAACTGTTTTTT	CASSYSYSGEKLFF
TRBV19	.	TRBJ2-1	.	TGTGCCAGTAGCTCGGCGGGCTCCTACAATGAGCAGTTCTTC	CASSSAGSYNEQFF